These 18 T cell receptor beta chains originate from one sample sequenced in a study of T cells after yellow fever vaccination. One entry per CDR3 protein, called by TCRdb with MiXCR from the 5' RACE reads. Here the sample spans hundreds of thousands of distinct CDR3 sequences, roughly 9% being singletons. This sample comprised CD4+ T cells sorted from PBMCs, obtained 5 days after the yellow fever booster vaccination. The origin of the receptors is a man aged 18 to 35 who received the YFV17D yellow fever vaccine.

The table lists this clonotype with a few counts. The chain is built from TRBV7-2 and TRBJ2-1, with D possibly being TRBD1 (5 bases). Trimming pared 1 base from V and 6 bases from J, leaving 7 bases between. This CDR3 region has 13 residues. Germline CDR1 SGHTA, CDR2 FQGNSA. CDR3 coding DNA: TGTGCCAGCAGCTTAGGACAGACCAATGAGCAGTTCTTC. Translation gives CASSLGQTNEQFF.

The chain uses TRBV27 and TRBJ2-6; D not resolved. Germline CDR1 is MNHEY and CDR2 is SMNVEV (reference sequence). V dropped 4 bases and J dropped 0 bases, with 10 bases sitting between them. This CDR3 spans 16 amino acids. The CDR3: CASSSPAYSGANVLTF. DNA of the CDR3: TGTGCCAGCAGTTCCCCCGCCTACTCTGGGGCCAACGTCCTGACTTTC.

The CDR3 DNA sequence: TGTGCCAGCAGCTTTGGGGCAATCGAGCAGTTCTTC. It encodes CASSFGAIEQFF. This sequence joins TRBV5-6 and TRBJ2-1, with TRBD1 as a possible D gene (5 bases). CDR1 SGHDT and CDR2 YYEEEE come from the germline V gene. The CDR3 extends over 12 amino acids. The germline V and J ends were trimmed by 2 bases and 10 bases, with 10 bases remaining between them.

This clonotype was seen many times. V gene TRBV6-5 combines with J gene TRBJ1-1; no definite D call. There are 16 residues in the CDR3. The germline V and J ends were trimmed by 0 bases and 3 bases, with 14 bases remaining between them. CDR1 MNHEY and CDR2 SVGAGI come from the germline V gene. The CDR3 coding sequence is TGTGCCAGCAGTTACTCGCCGACTGCGGTGGACACTGAAGCTTTCTTT. Translation: CASSYSPTAVDTEAFF.

This clonotype showed up just a few times. This chain connects TRBV5-6 to TRBJ2-4; maybe TRBD2 (5 bases). Trimming removed 3 bases at V and 3 bases at J, with 13 bases between. This CDR3 spans 15 amino acids. Looked up from germline, CDR1 is SGHDT and CDR2 is YYEEEE. Written as DNA, the CDR3 is TGTGCCAGCAGCTATCCGGGAAGTATCAAAAACATTCAGTACTTC. Residues: CASSYPGSIKNIQYF.

This clonotype was counted ten times or more. The chain joins TRBV12-3 or TRBV12-4 to TRBJ2-7; TRBD1 agrees at 8 bases. The CDR3 loop spans 14 amino acids. The V and J ends lost 5 bases and 4 bases, in that order; junction bases with no gene match: 7. The CDR3 loop is CASSPRTGLYEQYF. CDR3 bases: TGTGCCAGCAGTCCCCGGACAGGGCTGTACGAGCAGTACTTC.

This clonotype was detected only a few times. The V call is TRBV7-9, the J call TRBJ1-3; TRBD1 agrees at 12 bases. The germline V gene has CDR1 SEHNR and CDR2 FQNEAQ (reference sequence). J gave up 8 bases and V 5 bases, and 10 bases lay outside the gene matches. This CDR3 contains 16 residues. In DNA form, the CDR3 reads TGTGCCAGCAGCCCGTCGGGACAGGGGGCTGGGCACACCATATATTTT. This codes for CASSPSGQGAGHTIYF.

This clonotype was found a few times. V is TRBV7-3 and J is TRBJ2-1; a possible D gene is TRBD1 (7 bases). CDR1 is SGHTA and CDR2 is FQGTGA in the germline V gene. The CDR3 sequence is 14 residues long. V lost 1 base, J lost 7 bases, and 11 bases lay in between. CDR3 protein: CASSLMPGGNEQFF. DNA of the CDR3: TGTGCCAGCAGCTTAATGCCAGGGGGGAATGAGCAGTTCTTC.

This clonotype was seen a few times. The chain carries TRBV24-1 and TRBJ1-2, with D uncertain. The V end lost 8 bases, the J end lost 2 bases, and 14 bases lay between the germline ends. Germline CDR1 KGHDR, CDR2 SFDVKD. The CDR3 runs to 14 residues. CDR3 sequence reads: CATTEQLLNYGYTF. The CDR3 DNA follows: TGTGCCACCACTGAACAGCTCTTAAACTATGGCTACACCTTC.

The chain carries TRBV6-2 or TRBV6-3 and TRBJ2-3; 8 nucleotides line up with TRBD1. Trimming cost V 6 bases and J 1 base; bases outside gene matches: 6. The CDR3 consists of 15 residues. From germline, CDR1 is MNHEY and CDR2 SVGEGT. The CDR3 region has the DNA TGTGCCAGCAGGGAAAGGGGACAGGGCACAGATACGCAGTATTTT. It specifies CASRERGQGTDTQYF.

This rearrangement joins TRBV6-2 or TRBV6-3 to TRBJ2-5; weak D call: TRBD2 (6 bases). Between the trimmed V and J ends, which lost 2 bases and 4 bases, there was a span of 11 bases. The CDR3 contains 14 residues. Germline V CDR1 and CDR2: MNHEY, SVGEGT. The CDR3: CASSYGGALETQYF. The CDR3 DNA reads as TGTGCCAGCAGTTACGGCGGGGCCCTAGAGACCCAGTACTTC.

This clonotype was detected only a few times. The V and J genes are TRBV28 and TRBJ1-2; perhaps TRBD1 as D (5 bases). CDR3 size: 14 residues. Between the trimmed V and J ends, which lost 2 bases and 4 bases, there was a span of 11 bases. CDR1 MDHEN and CDR2 SYDVKM come from the germline V gene. CDR3 sequence: CASSLEARAYGYTF. The CDR3 DNA sequence: TGTGCCAGCAGTTTAGAGGCCAGGGCCTATGGCTACACCTTC.

This chain joins TRBV7-3 and TRBJ1-6; TRBD1 is a possible D gene (5 bases). CDR3 length: 16 residues. Germline lookup yields CDR1 SGHTA and CDR2 FQGTGA. Trimming pared 4 bases from V and 1 base from J, leaving 11 bases between. CDR3: CASSSGGASYNSPLHF. The DNA of the CDR3 is TGTGCCAGCAGCTCCGGGGGAGCATCCTATAATTCACCCCTCCACTTT. Supplemented by reference TRBV7-3 and TRBJ1-6, the full variable domain reads GAGVSQTPSNKVTEKGKYVELRCDPISGHTALYWYRQSLGQGPEFLIYFQGTGAADDSGLPNDRFFAVRPEGSVSTLKIQRTERGDSAVYLCASSSGGASYNSPLHFGNGTRLTVT.

This clonotype was detected a few times. The chain uses TRBV12-3 or TRBV12-4 and TRBJ1-1; TRBD1 might be the D (6 bases). The CDR3 length is 14 residues. The germline V and J ends were trimmed by 6 bases and 4 bases, with 15 bases remaining between them. The CDR3 loop reads CASSLQGQGTEAFF. Written as DNA, the CDR3 is TGTGCCAGCAGCCTACAGGGTCAAGGCACTGAAGCTTTCTTT.

The gene calls are TRBV3-2 and TRBJ2-5; TRBD1 was called by the table and not checked on the DNA. TRBV3-2 is a pseudogene locus. The CDR3 is 13 residues long. CDR3 coding DNA: TGTGCCAGCAGCCAAAGCGTTCCCGGGACCCAGTACTTC. Translation gives CASSQSVPGTQYF.

The V gene is TRBV5-1, the J gene TRBJ2-5; TRBD1 might be the D (5 bases). Germline V CDR1 and CDR2: SGHRS, YFSETQ. This CDR3 spans 15 amino acids. Trimming removed 0 bases from V and 0 bases from J, with 9 bases in between. The CDR3 is CASSLGTRYQETQYF. CDR3 in DNA: TGCGCCAGCAGCTTGGGGACAAGGTACCAAGAGACCCAGTACTTC.

This clonotype has only a few counts. The rearrangement joins TRBV11-3 to TRBJ2-5; 11 nucleotides match TRBD1. This CDR3 is 15 amino acids long. V lost 4 bases to trimming and J lost 5 bases; unmatched junction nucleotides: 6. CDR1 is SGHNT and CDR2 is YENEEA in the germline V gene. In DNA, the CDR3 is TGTGCCAGCAGCTATACCGGGACAGGGGGGGAGACCCAGTACTTC. This gives the protein CASSYTGTGGETQYF.

This clonotype was counted a few times. The V gene is TRBV5-4, the J gene TRBJ2-1, with 11 positions matching TRBD2. In germline, CDR1 is SGHNT, CDR2 YYREEE (reference sequence). This CDR3 region has 16 residues. Germline trimming cut 4 bases from V and 9 bases from J; bases unmatched to any gene: 12. CDR3 nucleotides: TGTGCCAGCAGCCCGGTAGCGGGGGGGTCTATCACTGAGCAGTTCTTC. It encodes CASSPVAGGSITEQFF.